The 10 T cell receptor beta chains below were found in one sample sequenced in a study of esophageal squamous cell carcinoma under preoperative chemotherapy. From the PCR reads, TCRdb called clonotypes with MiXCR, one entry per CDR3 protein. This table has approximately 30,000 distinct CDR3 sequences, approximately 50% appearing once. Time point in this sample: before preoperative PTX-NDP chemotherapy. This specimen was acquired from a patient given preoperative chemotherapy. Receptors were obtained from a human donor with esophageal squamous cell carcinoma. The donor label of this sample is uncertain.

This clonotype has at least ten counts. The CDR3 DNA is TGTGCCAGCCGCGGGACTGCCTGGGAGCAGTACTTC. Encoded protein: CASRGTAWEQYF. This chain joins TRBV7-9 and TRBJ2-7; maybe TRBD2 (6 bases). CDR3 size: 12 residues. Between the trimmed V and J ends, which lost 8 bases and 7 bases, there was a span of 15 bases. Germline values: CDR1 SEHNR, CDR2 FQNEAQ (reference sequence).

The gene calls are TRBV12-3 or TRBV12-4 and TRBJ2-7; D might be TRBD1 or TRBD2, each matching 6 bases. Trimming pared 9 bases from V and 4 bases from J, leaving 13 bases between. This CDR3 has 12 amino acids. The CDR3 loop reads CASTGAGYEQYF. Written as DNA, the CDR3 is TGTGCCAGTACGGGGGCAGGGTACGAGCAGTACTTC.

This clonotype came up many times. The genes are TRBV7-2 and TRBJ2-5; D is possibly TRBD2 (5 bases). V lost 6 bases and J 4 bases, leaving 9 bases between the germline ends. The CDR3 has 12 amino acids. The germline V gene encodes CDR1 SGHTA and CDR2 FQGNSA. Here the CDR3 DNA reads TGTGCCAGCAGTAGGGCGGGAGAGACCCAGTACTTC. Amino acid sequence: CASSRAGETQYF.

The gene calls are TRBV7-6 and TRBJ2-3; D unresolved. The germline V gene encodes CDR1 SGHVS and CDR2 FNYEAQ. This CDR3 comprises 13 residues. V was trimmed by 11 bases and J by 2 bases, leaving 14 bases between them. In nucleotides, the CDR3 is TGTGCCCGCCGGCATGTAAACACAGATACGCAGTATTTT. Protein product: CARRHVNTDTQYF.

This clonotype was seen ten or more times. The J gene is TRBJ2-4, the V gene TRBV7-2, with D possibly TRBD1 on 6 matching bases. Trimming pared 1 base from V and 1 base from J, leaving 11 bases between. The germline gives CDR1 SGHTA, CDR2 FQGNSA. The CDR3 contains 16 residues. CDR3 nucleotides: TGTGCCAGCAGCTTAGGTCCAGGGGACGCCAAAAACATTCAGTACTTC. This sequence encodes CASSLGPGDAKNIQYF.

A remark on this clonotype: An end of the junction differs from the germline gene, which may be a read error. The CDR3 protein is CGSRWVGGQDTQYF. The CDR3 DNA sequence: TGTGGCAGCAGGTGGGTGGGAGGCCAAGATACTCAGTATTTC. V is TRBV7-2 and J is TRBJ2-3; D is perhaps TRBD2 (6 bases). There are 14 residues in the CDR3. Germline CDR1 and CDR2: SGHTA and FQGNSA.

There are many counts of this clonotype. This may arise from a read error, as a much more abundant clone is one base away. This rearrangement joins TRBV12-3 or TRBV12-4 to TRBJ2-5; 13 bases map to TRBD2. V shed 7 bases, J shed 11 bases, and the junction held 16 bases outside the gene matches. The CDR3 has 16 amino acids. The CDR3 sequence is CASTTSGLAGYNEQYF. In DNA form, the CDR3 reads TGTGCCAGCACCACCTCGGGACTAGCGGGATACAATGAGCAGTACTTC.

This chain joins TRBV20-1 and TRBJ2-1; 14 bases match TRBD2. There are 15 residues in the CDR3. V lost 3 bases and J lost 9; bases outside the gene matches: 7. The germline gives CDR1 DFQATT, CDR2 SNEGSKA (reference sequence). The CDR3 is CSASPGLAGVLEQFF. CDR3 nucleotides: TGCAGTGCTAGCCCGGGACTAGCGGGAGTTCTTGAGCAGTTCTTC.

Notes on this clonotype: A read error is likely, as this CDR3 ends without the conserved phenylalanine or tryptophan. The limits of the CDR3 on the DNA are not certain, so only TCRdb's listed CDR3 is given. CDR3 region: CASKEGVLGATTQLL. V and J are TRBV6-1 and TRBJ2-5; the table gives TRBD2 as D, unverified against the DNA. The CDR3 contains 15 residues when both ends are counted. In germline, CDR1 is MNHNS, CDR2 SASEGT.

This clonotype was seen many times. The V and J genes are TRBV5-1 and TRBJ2-5, with D perhaps TRBD1 (5 bases). The length of the CDR3 is 13 residues. Germline V gives CDR1 SGHRS, CDR2 YFSETQ. Trimming took 3 bases from V and 5 from J, leaving 11 bases between them. In DNA form, the CDR3 reads TGCGCCAGCAGCTCAGGGTTTTTGGAGACCCAGTACTTC. Protein: CASSSGFLETQYF.